The entry below gives a single T cell receptor beta chain sequence along with its context. Its target is not known. V was cut by 0 bases and J by 2 bases, with 7 bases left in between. The germline V gene encodes CDR1 SGHRS and CDR2 YFSETQ. The CDR3 has 14 residues. These data belong to a study of shared clonotypes between healthy human individuals. Turning to the study itself: The cohort comprised a couple of women and a few men. Their ages spanned 18 to 49 years.

Researchers ran the assay at a deep level. The protocol was immunoSEQ multiplex PCR, while the TCRdb copy is restricted to in-frame clones and leaves out a portion. The table records about 110,000 clones, approximately 65% of them present only once. Study-level points and caveats: Measured sharing among donors was expected to vary with sequencing depth.

The V call is TRBV5-1, the J call TRBJ2-3; possible D gene TRBD2, 5 bases. Sequencing was carried out using memory CD8+ T cells sorted from blood. Specified subset: CD45RO+ cells pooled with CCR7-negative TemRA cells. This receptor was obtained from a woman between 25 and 40 years old in good health. CDR3 in DNA: TGCGCCAGCAGCTTGGGGGAGACCACAGATACGCAGTATTTT. This sequence encodes CASSLGETTDTQYF.